The clone carrying this TCR beta chain showed up just a few times. The antigen remains undetermined. The sample comes from a study of beta chain features in type 1 diabetes. Study overall: Sorted cells from all samples, numbering some 99,000,000, were examined.

The V gene lost 5 bases and the J gene lost 0 bases, with 11 bases spanning the gap. This CDR3 is built from 16 residues. CDR1 and CDR2 (germline): SGHNT, YENEEA. Markers CD45RO/CCR7/CD25/CD127/CD95/CD27 served to sort CD4+ naive, central memory, regulatory and stem cell-like memory cells. The entirety of the isolated RNA underwent reverse transcription, so expressed TCRB transcripts were sequenced. The assay was immunoSEQ multiplex PCR, and TCRdb's table has in-frame clones only and misses some. The sample contains 600,000 to 750,000 clones, around 12% of which appear only once. General study results and limits: TCRB CDR3s from Type 1 diabetes patients were moderately but significantly shorter in all four CD4+ subsets.

Sequencing was done on a sample of naive CD4+ T cells from blood. This TCR was recovered from a man aged 25 to 40 with type 1 diabetes. V usage is TRBV11-3 and J usage is TRBJ2-6, with a weak D call TRBD2 (5 bases). DNA of the CDR3: TGTGCCAGCAGCCCGGACTCGAGCTCTGGGGCCAACGTCCTGACTTTC. Translation: CASSPDSSSGANVLTF.